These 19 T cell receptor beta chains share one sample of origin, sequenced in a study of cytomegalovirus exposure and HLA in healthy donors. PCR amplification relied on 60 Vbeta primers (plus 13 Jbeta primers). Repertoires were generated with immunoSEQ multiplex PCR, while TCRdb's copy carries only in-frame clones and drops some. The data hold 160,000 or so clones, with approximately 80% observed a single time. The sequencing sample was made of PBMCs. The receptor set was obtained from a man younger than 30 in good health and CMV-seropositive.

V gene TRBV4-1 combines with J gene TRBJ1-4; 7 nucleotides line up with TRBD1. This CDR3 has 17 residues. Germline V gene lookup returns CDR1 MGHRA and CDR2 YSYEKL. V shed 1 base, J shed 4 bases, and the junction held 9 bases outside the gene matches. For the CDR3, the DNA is TGCGCCAGCAGCCAAGTCGGGGACAGCCTCATTAATGAAAAACTGTTTTTT. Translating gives CASSQVGDSLINEKLFF.

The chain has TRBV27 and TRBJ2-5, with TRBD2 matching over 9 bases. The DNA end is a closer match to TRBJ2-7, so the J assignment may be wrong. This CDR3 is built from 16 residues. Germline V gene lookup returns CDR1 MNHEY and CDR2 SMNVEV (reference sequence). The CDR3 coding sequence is TGTGCCAGCAGCCCGCGTTATAGCGGGAGACACTACGAGCAGTACTTC. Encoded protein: CASSPRYSGRHYEQYF.

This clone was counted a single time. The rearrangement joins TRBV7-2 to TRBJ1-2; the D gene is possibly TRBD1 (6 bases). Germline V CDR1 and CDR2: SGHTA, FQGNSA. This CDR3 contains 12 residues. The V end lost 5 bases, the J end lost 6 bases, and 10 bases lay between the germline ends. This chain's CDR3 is CASSQQGNGYTF. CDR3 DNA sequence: TGTGCCAGCAGCCAACAGGGTAATGGCTACACCTTC.

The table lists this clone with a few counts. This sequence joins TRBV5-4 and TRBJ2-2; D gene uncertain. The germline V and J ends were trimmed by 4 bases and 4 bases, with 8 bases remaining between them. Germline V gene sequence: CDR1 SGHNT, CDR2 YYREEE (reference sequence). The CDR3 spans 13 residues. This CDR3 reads CASSAVPTGELFF. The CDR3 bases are TGTGCCAGCAGCGCGGTCCCCACCGGGGAGCTGTTTTTT. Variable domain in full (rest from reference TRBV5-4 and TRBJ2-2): ETGVTQSPTHLIKTRGQQVTLRCSSQSGHNTVSWYQQALGQGPQFIFQYYREEENGRGNFPPRFSGLQFPNYSSELNVNALELDDSALYLCASSAVPTGELFFGEGSRLTVL.

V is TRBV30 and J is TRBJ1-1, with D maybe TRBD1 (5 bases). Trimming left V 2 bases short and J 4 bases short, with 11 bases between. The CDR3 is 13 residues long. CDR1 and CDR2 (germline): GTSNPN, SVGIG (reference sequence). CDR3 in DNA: TGTGCCTGGAGTATTAAGGGGTTCACTGAAGCTTTCTTT. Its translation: CAWSIKGFTEAFF.

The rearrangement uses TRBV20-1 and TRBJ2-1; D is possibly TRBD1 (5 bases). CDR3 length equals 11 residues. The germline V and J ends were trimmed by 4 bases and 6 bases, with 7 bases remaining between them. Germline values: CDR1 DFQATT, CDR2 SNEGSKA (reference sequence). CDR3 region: CSATDSNEQFF. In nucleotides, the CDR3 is TGCAGTGCTACCGACAGCAATGAGCAGTTCTTC.

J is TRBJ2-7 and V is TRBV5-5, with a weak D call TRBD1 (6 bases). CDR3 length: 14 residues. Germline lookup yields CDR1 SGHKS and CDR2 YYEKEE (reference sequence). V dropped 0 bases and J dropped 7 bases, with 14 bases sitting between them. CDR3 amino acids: CASSLADSPWEQYF. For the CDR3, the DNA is TGTGCCAGCAGCTTGGCGGACAGCCCTTGGGAGCAGTACTTC.

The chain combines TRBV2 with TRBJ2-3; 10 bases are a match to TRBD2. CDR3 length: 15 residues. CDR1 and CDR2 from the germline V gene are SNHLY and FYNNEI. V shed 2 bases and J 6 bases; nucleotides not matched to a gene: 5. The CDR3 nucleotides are TGTGCCAGCAGTGAACTACTAGCGGGGAAGGATACGCAGTATTTT. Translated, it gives CASSELLAGKDTQYF.

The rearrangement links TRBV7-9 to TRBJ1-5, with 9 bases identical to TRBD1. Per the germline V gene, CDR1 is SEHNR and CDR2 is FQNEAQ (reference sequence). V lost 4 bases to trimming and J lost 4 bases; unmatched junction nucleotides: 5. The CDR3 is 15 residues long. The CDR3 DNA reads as TGTGCCAGCAGCTCTGGGACAGGGCCAAATCAGCCCCAGCATTTT. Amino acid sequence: CASSSGTGPNQPQHF. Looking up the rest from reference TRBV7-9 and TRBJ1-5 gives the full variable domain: DTGVSQNPRHKITKRGQNVTFRCDPISEHNRLYWYRQTLGQGPEFLTYFQNEAQLEKSRLLSDRFSAERPKGSFSTLEIQRTEQGDSAMYLCASSSGTGPNQPQHFGDGTRLSIL.

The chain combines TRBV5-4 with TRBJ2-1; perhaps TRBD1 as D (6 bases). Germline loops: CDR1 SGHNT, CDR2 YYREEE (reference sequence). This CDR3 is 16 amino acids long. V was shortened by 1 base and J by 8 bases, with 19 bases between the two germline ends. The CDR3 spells CASSLLGEIQGYEQFF. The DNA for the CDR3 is TGTGCCAGCAGCTTGCTGGGGGAGATACAGGGCTATGAGCAGTTCTTC.

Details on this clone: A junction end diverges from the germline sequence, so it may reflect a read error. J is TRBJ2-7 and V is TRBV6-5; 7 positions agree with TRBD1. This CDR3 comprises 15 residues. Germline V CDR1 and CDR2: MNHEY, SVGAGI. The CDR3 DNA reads TGTGCCAGCAGTTCCCGACAGGGATACTCCTACGGGCAGTACTTC. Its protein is CASSSRQGYSYGQYF.

The DNA of the CDR3 is TGTGCCAGCAGCTTACTTGGAAACACCATATATTTT. It codes for CASSLLGNTIYF. This sequence joins TRBV7-2 and TRBJ1-3; no clear D. V gave up 2 bases and J gave up 3 bases, with 2 bases separating them. The CDR3 contains 12 residues. The germline gives CDR1 SGHTA, CDR2 FQGNSA.

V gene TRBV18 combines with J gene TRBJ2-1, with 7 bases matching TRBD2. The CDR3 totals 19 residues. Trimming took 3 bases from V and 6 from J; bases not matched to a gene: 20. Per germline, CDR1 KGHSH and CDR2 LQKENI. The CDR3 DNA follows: TGTGCCAGCTCACCCCCCGATTTGGCGGGAGAGTTTAAGGGCAATGAGCAGTTCTTC. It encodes CASSPPDLAGEFKGNEQFF.

The CDR3 protein is CASSLIPLAGALTGELFF. CDR3 DNA: TGTGCCAGCAGCTTAATCCCCCTAGCGGGAGCGCTCACCGGGGAGCTGTTTTTT. This chain joins TRBV7-2 and TRBJ2-2, with 10 bases that match TRBD2. The CDR3 spans 18 residues. The ends lost 2 bases at V and 4 bases at J; junction bases unmatched: 10. CDR1 is SGHTA and CDR2 is FQGNSA in the germline V gene.

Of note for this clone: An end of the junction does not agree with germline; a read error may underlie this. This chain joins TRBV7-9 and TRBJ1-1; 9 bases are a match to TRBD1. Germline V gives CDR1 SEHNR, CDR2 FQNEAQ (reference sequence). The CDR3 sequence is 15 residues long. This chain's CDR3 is CSSSFRTGADTEAFF. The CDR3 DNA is TGTTCCAGCAGCTTTCGGACAGGGGCCGACACTGAAGCTTTCTTT.

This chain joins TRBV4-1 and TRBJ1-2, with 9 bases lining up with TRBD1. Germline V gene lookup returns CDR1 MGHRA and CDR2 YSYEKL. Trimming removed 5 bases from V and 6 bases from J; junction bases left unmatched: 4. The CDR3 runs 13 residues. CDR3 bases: TGCGCCAGCAGCAGAGACAGGGGGAATGGCTACACCTTC. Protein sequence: CASSRDRGNGYTF.

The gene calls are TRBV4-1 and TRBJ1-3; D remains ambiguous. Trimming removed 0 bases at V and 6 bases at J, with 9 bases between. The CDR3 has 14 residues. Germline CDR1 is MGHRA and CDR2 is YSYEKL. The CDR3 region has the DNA TGCGCCAGCAGCCAAGATCTCCGGGAAAACACCATATATTTT. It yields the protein CASSQDLRENTIYF.

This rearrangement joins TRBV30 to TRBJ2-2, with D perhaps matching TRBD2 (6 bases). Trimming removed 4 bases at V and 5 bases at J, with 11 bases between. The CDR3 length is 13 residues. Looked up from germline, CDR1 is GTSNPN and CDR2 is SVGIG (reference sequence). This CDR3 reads CAWTRDRTGELFF. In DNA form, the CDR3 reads TGTGCCTGGACGCGGGACCGAACCGGGGAGCTGTTTTTT.

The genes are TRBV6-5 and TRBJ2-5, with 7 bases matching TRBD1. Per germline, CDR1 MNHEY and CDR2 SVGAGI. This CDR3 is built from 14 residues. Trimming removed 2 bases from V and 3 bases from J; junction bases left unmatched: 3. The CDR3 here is CASSYLGTEETQYF. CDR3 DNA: TGTGCCAGCAGTTACCTAGGGACAGAAGAGACCCAGTACTTC.